These T cell receptor beta chains were read from a single sample in a study of Ad26.COV2.S vaccination and SARS-CoV-2 variants. Libraries were prepared by immunoSEQ multiplex PCR; TCRdb keeps only in-frame clonotypes and omits some of them. This table has 410,000 or so clones, about 90% appearing once. The sequencing here drew on peripheral blood, taken in a trial of Ad26.COV2.S vaccine versus placebo. The origin of the receptors is a person aged 18-60 years who received the Ad26.COV2.S COVID-19 vaccine or a placebo. CDR3s include the opening cysteine and the closing phenylalanine or tryptophan. D genes are given only for firm matches. The size entry is marked missing in some rows and otherwise reads once, few, many or a size class.

J	V	D	size	CDR3	DNA
TRBJ2-7	TRBV4-2	.	.	CASSQGKSYEQYF	TGTGCCAGCAGCCAAGGAAAGTCCTACGAGCAGTACTTC
TRBJ2-2	TRBV18	TRBD2	once	CASSPGLAGNRAGELFF	TGTGCCAGCTCACCGGGACTAGCGGGGAATAGAGCCGGGGAGCTGTTTTTT
TRBJ2-7	TRBV6-1	.	.	CASSEAGPLGNEQYF	TGTGCCAGCAGTGAAGCGGGACCGCTAGGGAACGAGCAGTACTTC
TRBJ2-7	TRBV27	.	.	CASSVGVGTYEQYF	TGTGCCAGCAGTGTGGGTGTTGGGACCTACGAGCAGTACTTC
TRBJ1-1	TRBV18	.	.	CASSPLGGRDTEAFF	TGTGCCAGCTCACCACTCGGGGGGCGCGACACTGAAGCTTTCTTT
TRBJ1-1	TRBV19	.	.	CASSDGGTEAFF	TGTGCCAGTAGTGACGGGGGCACTGAAGCTTTCTTT
TRBJ1-1	TRBV19	.	.	CASRGGRSEAFF	TGTGCCAGCCGGGGGGGGCGATCTGAAGCTTTCTTT
TRBJ1-1	TRBV3-1/TRBV3-2	.	.	CASSRWTDMNTEAFF	TGTGCCAGCAGCCGGTGGACAGATATGAACACTGAAGCTTTCTTT
TRBJ2-1	TRBV5-1	.	.	CASSGGGWDEQFF	TGCGCCAGCAGCGGGGGAGGATGGGATGAGCAGTTCTTC
TRBJ1-2	TRBV28	TRBD1	.	CASSLLAGGVNYGYTF	TGTGCCAGCAGTTTATTAGCAGGGGGTGTAAACTATGGCTACACCTTC
TRBJ1-4	TRBV7-2	.	.	CASSPRGGLGEKLFF	TGTGCCAGCAGCCCCCGGGGGGGGCTTGGCGAAAAACTGTTTTTT
TRBJ2-1	TRBV19	.	.	CASSIASRAGSSYNEQFF	TGTGCCAGTAGTATAGCCTCCAGGGCGGGAAGCTCCTACAATGAGCAGTTCTTC
TRBJ1-4	TRBV19	TRBD1	.	CASKTGGPYEKLFF	TGTGCCAGCAAGACAGGGGGCCCCTATGAAAAACTGTTTTTT
TRBJ1-1	TRBV7-2	.	.	CASSSQGSIGEAFF	TGTGCCAGCAGCTCGCAGGGGAGTATTGGTGAAGCTTTCTTT
TRBJ2-7	TRBV4-3	TRBD1	.	CASSRDRVYEQYF	TGCGCCAGCAGCCGGGACAGGGTCTACGAGCAGTACTTC